A selection of T cell receptor beta chains follows, all from one sample in a study of blood T cell repertoires in COVID-19. The method was immunoSEQ multiplex PCR; TCRdb's version includes in-frame clones alone and lacks a portion of them. This sample yields tens of thousands of clones, of which roughly 89% are seen a single time; 15% belongs to the top ten. Specimen: peripheral blood. Receptor source: a man aged 60 to 69 with active COVID-19. Each CDR3 is given with its conserved first and last residue. A D gene is named only where the DNA matches it firmly. Only some rows state a clone size, as once, few, many or a class for expanded clones.

.,once,TRBV6-2/TRBV6-3,TRBJ2-1,TGTGCCAGCAGTTACTCAGCAGGAAATGAGCAGTTCTTC,CASSYSAGNEQFF
TRBD2,.,TRBV7-2,TRBJ2-1,TGTGCCAGCAGCCAGCTAGCGGGGGACAATGAGCAGTTCTTC,CASSQLAGDNEQFF
.,.,TRBV11-2,TRBJ1-2,TGTGCCAGCAGCCCCCTACAGGGTAGGGGCTATGGCTACACCTTC,CASSPLQGRGYGYTF
.,.,TRBV6-2/TRBV6-3,TRBJ1-5,TGTGCCAGCAGTTACTCGCAGGTACGCAATCAGCCCCAGCATTTT,CASSYSQVRNQPQHF
TRBD1,.,TRBV5-1,TRBJ2-7,TGCGCCAGCAGCTTCGGGACAGGGGGCGACGAGCAGTACTTC,CASSFGTGGDEQYF
.,.,TRBV4-2,TRBJ2-4,TGTGCCAGCAGCCACCTGACTAGTCTAGCCAAAAACATTCAGTACTTC,CASSHLTSLAKNIQYF
.,.,TRBV18,TRBJ2-1,TGTGCCAGCTCACCTTCTAGTGACGGTGAGCAGTTCTTC,CASSPSSDGEQFF
TRBD1,once,TRBV5-1,TRBJ2-2,TGCGCCAGCAGCTCCGGACAGGGGAGCACCGGGGAGCTGTTTTTT,CASSSGQGSTGELFF
TRBD1,.,TRBV6-2/TRBV6-3,TRBJ1-5,TGTGCCAGCAGTTACCAACATTTCAGGGGGCCGGGCAATCAGCCCCAGCATTTT,CASSYQHFRGPGNQPQHF
.,.,TRBV18,TRBJ2-7,TGTGCCAGCTCACCACGACAGACTTACGAGCAGTACTTC,CASSPRQTYEQYF
TRBD1,few,TRBV5-4,TRBJ1-5,TGTGCCAGCAGCTTTGGTGGCAGGGGGAATCAGCCCCAGCATTTT,CASSFGGRGNQPQHF
TRBD1,.,TRBV19,TRBJ1-1,TGTGCCAGTAGTCTCTCAGGGGGCACTGAAGCTTTCTTT,CASSLSGGTEAFF
.,.,TRBV7-9,TRBJ1-1,TGTGCCAGCAGCTTAACCCGAGGGGGATGGAACACTGAAGCTTTCTTT,CASSLTRGGWNTEAFF
.,.,TRBV4-1,TRBJ2-7,TGCGCCAGCAGCCAAGGCTTTTCTAGCCGGTACCCCTACGAGCAGTACTTC,CASSQGFSSRYPYEQYF
.,.,TRBV13,TRBJ2-1,TGTGCCAGCAGCTTACGAGCAATCTCCTACAATGAGCAGTTCTTC,CASSLRAISYNEQFF
.,.,TRBV23-1,TRBJ1-1,TGCGCCAGCAGTCAATATGGCGGGTGCACTGAAGCTTTCTTT,CASSQYGGCTEAFF
TRBD1,.,TRBV6-5,TRBJ2-3,TGTGCCAGCACCCAGGGGGCGAGGGCAGATACGCAGTATTTT,CASTQGARADTQYF
.,once,TRBV9,TRBJ1-6,TGTGCCAGCAGCGTAGTGGCAGACTCCTATAATTCACCCCTCCACTTT,CASSVVADSYNSPLHF
TRBD1,.,TRBV15,TRBJ2-7,TGTGCCACCAGCAGAGCCGGGACAGGGTACCACGAGCAGTACTTC,CATSRAGTGYHEQYF
.,.,TRBV6-5,TRBJ2-5,TGTGCCAGCACGATTCGGGAGACCCAGTACTTC,CASTIRETQYF
TRBD2,.,TRBV6-1,TRBJ2-7,TGTGCCAGCAGTGAGGGGCGGGGGACTTGGTACGAGCAGTACTTC,CASSEGRGTWYEQYF
TRBD1,.,TRBV19,TRBJ1-2,TGTGCCAGTAGTTCTCCGGGACAGGGGTTCGATGGCTACACCTTC,CASSSPGQGFDGYTF
.,.,TRBV5-1,TRBJ2-3,TGCGCCAGCAGTTCCACAGGGTATAGTACAGATACGCAGTATTTT,CASSSTGYSTDTQYF
.,.,TRBV29-1,TRBJ1-2,TGCAGCGTTGAAGGCCCCAGGAATACCTACTATGGCTACACCTTC,CSVEGPRNTYYGYTF
.,medium-sized,TRBV28,TRBJ1-4,TGTGCCAGCGGACTACGGGGTAGGATTAATGAAAAACTGTTTTTT,CASGLRGRINEKLFF
.,.,TRBV5-4,TRBJ1-1,TGTGCCATAAGTCAGGAATTGAACACTGAAGCTTTCTTT,CAISQELNTEAFF
.,.,TRBV20-1,TRBJ1-1,TGCAGTGCTAGCGTGACTGAAGCTTTCTTT,CSASVTEAFF
TRBD2,.,TRBV27,TRBJ2-2,TGTGCCAGCAGTGTAAGACTAGCGGGGGGGCCCGGGGAGCTGTTTTTT,CASSVRLAGGPGELFF
TRBD1,.,TRBV15,TRBJ2-7,TGTGCCACCAGCAGAAGGGACAGGGCCTACGAGCAGTACTTC,CATSRRDRAYEQYF
TRBD1,.,TRBV6-6,TRBJ2-7,TGTGCCAGCACCGGGACAGGGCTGGTCGAGCAGTACTTC,CASTGTGLVEQYF
TRBD2,.,TRBV11-2,TRBJ2-1,TGTGCCAGCAGCCTGAGACTAGCGGAAAGCTCCTACAATGAGCAGTTCTTC,CASSLRLAESSYNEQFF
.,few,TRBV24-1,TRBJ1-2,TGTGCCACCAGTGATCCGGGGGGCGATCCCTATGGCTACACCTTC,CATSDPGGDPYGYTF
TRBD2,.,TRBV9,TRBJ2-2,TGTGCCAGCAGCAAGCGGACTAGCGTGAACACCGGGGAGCTGTTTTTT,CASSKRTSVNTGELFF
.,.,TRBV7-6,TRBJ2-7,TGTGCCAGCAGCTCCCCACAGGGAGTGGACTACGAGCAGTACTTC,CASSSPQGVDYEQYF
.,.,TRBV5-6,TRBJ2-7,TGTGCCAGCAGCTTGAACGGCTACGAGCAGTACTTC,CASSLNGYEQYF
TRBD1,.,TRBV7-2,TRBJ1-4,TGTGCCAGCAGCCAAGGACAGGTGTGGGAAAAACTGTTTTTT,CASSQGQVWEKLFF
TRBD1,.,TRBV11-3,TRBJ1-5,TGTGCCAGCAGGGAACTCGGGACAGTTGGTCAGCCCCAGCATTTT,CASRELGTVGQPQHF
.,.,TRBV28,TRBJ2-4,TGTGCCAGCAGTCTGACAGGGGAGGGCATTCAGTACTTC,CASSLTGEGIQYF
TRBD2,.,TRBV30,TRBJ2-4,TGTGCCTGGAGTGTTTCGGGACTAGAGATATATTTC,CAWSVSGLEIYF
.,.,TRBV28,TRBJ2-7,TGTGCCAGCAGTTTAAGCGCAGGGCTTTACGAGCAGTACTTC,CASSLSAGLYEQYF
.,once,TRBV5-6,TRBJ1-3,TGTGCCAGCAGCTTGAGACAGGCTGGAAACACCATATATTTT,CASSLRQAGNTIYF
.,few,TRBV7-2,TRBJ1-2,TGTGCCAGCAGCTTATCATTCGGGACACGCTATGGCTACACCTTC,CASSLSFGTRYGYTF
.,.,TRBV28,TRBJ1-4,TGTGCCAGCAACCGTTCTAGAGGGCGCGTAGAAAAACTGTTTTTT,CASNRSRGRVEKLFF